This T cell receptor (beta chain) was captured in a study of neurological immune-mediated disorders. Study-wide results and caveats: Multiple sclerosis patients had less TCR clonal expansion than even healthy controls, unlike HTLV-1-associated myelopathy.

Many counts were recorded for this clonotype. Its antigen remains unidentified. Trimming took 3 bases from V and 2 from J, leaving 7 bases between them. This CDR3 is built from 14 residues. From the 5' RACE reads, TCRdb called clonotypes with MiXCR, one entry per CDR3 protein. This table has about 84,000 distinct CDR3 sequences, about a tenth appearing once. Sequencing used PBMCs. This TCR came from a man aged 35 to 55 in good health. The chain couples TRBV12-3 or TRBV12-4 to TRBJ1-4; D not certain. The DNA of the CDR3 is TGTGCCAGCAGTTTGATTGGGACTAATGAAAAACTGTTTTTT. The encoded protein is CASSLIGTNEKLFF.